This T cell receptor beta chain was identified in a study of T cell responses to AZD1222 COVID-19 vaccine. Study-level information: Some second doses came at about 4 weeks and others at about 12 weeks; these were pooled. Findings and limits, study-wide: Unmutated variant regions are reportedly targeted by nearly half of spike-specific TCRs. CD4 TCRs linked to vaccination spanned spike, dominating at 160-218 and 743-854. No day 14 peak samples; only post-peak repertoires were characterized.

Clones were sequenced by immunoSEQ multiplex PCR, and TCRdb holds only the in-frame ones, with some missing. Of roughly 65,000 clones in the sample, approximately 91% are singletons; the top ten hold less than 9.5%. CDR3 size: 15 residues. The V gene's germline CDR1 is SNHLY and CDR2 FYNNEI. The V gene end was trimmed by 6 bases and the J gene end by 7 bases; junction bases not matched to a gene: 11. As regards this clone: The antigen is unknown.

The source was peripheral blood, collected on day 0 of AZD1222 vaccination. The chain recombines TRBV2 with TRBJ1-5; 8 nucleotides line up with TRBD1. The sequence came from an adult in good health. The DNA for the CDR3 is TGTGCCAGCAGCCCGCTGGACAGGGCCTCGCAGCCCCAGCATTTT. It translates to CASSPLDRASQPQHF.